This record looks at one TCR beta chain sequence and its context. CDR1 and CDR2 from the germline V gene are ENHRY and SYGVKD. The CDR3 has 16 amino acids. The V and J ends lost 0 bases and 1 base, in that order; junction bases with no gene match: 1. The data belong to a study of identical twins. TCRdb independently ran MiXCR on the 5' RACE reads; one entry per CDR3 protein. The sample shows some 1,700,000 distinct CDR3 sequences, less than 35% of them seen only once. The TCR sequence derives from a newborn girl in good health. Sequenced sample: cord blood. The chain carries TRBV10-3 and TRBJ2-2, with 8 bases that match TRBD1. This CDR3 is CAISESGTGNTGELFF. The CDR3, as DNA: TGTGCCATCAGTGAGTCTGGGACAGGGAACACCGGGGAGCTGTTTTTT.